This entry describes one T cell receptor beta chain. Its antigen remains unidentified. This sample stems from a study of T cell responses to AZD1222 COVID-19 vaccine. Only in-frame clones appear in the TCRdb table, and some are missing; sequencing was by immunoSEQ multiplex PCR. The sample records tens of thousands of clones, roughly 82% being singletons. The CDR3 is made up of 13 amino acids. V was pared by 5 bases and J by 3 bases, with 11 bases between. CDR1 is SGHAT, CDR2 FQNNGV, per germline. Points from the study as a whole: Sampling that yielded the repertoires occurred only after the peak T cell response.

The chain combines TRBV11-2 with TRBJ2-7; D possibly corresponds to TRBD1 (6 bases). This sample comprised peripheral blood, obtained on day 0 of AZD1222 vaccination. This TCR was sampled from an adult in good health. The CDR3 region is CASSTIQGYEQYF. The CDR3, as DNA: TGTGCCAGCAGCACCATACAGGGCTACGAGCAGTACTTC.